In this sample, the clone carrying this T cell receptor beta chain turned up many times. Its specificity is not known. This entry is derived from a study of T-cell reconstitution after alpha-beta-depleted transplantation in children. Findings of the study overall: Recipient T cells and thymic progenitors that survived gave rise to the high TCRbeta diversity observed at day 60 in some patients. It was newly produced T cells that mostly accounted for T-cell counts and diversity one year after transplant.

Germline V gives CDR1 LGHNA, CDR2 YSLEER. Trimming left V 1 base short and J 8 bases short, with 17 bases between. The CDR3 has 16 amino acids. Unique molecular identifiers were incorporated during preparation of the TCRbeta library. TCRdb re-called the PCR reads through MiXCR, storing one row per CDR3 protein. This table has fewer than 550,000 distinct CDR3 sequences, roughly 11% appearing once. This material consisted of PBMCs, mostly from graft donor cells, taken 180 days after TCRalphabeta/CD19-depleted stem cell transplant. This TCR was sampled from a female patient between 2 and 15 years old who had a stem cell transplant for aplastic anemia, so the T cells may come from the graft donor. The chain recombines TRBV4-3 with TRBJ2-2; D may correspond to TRBD1 or TRBD2 (5 bases each). The CDR3 protein is CASSQVRDPPLGELFF. The CDR3 DNA follows: TGCGCCAGCAGCCAAGTCCGGGACCCCCCTCTAGGGGAGCTGTTTTTT.